The following is a T cell receptor (beta chain) sequence with its context. V shed 6 bases, J shed 12 bases, and the junction held 10 bases outside the gene matches. The CDR3 runs 12 residues. These data come from a study of blood T cell repertoires in COVID-19. Study overall: Researchers got acute and convalescent COVID-19 samples from the United States, Italy and Spain. From T cells, B-cell-depleted T cells, or PBMCs came the material, which was cDNA or gDNA.

Original processing methods: Nucleated cell number was recorded as an estimate derived from reference gene primer amplification. Libraries were prepared by immunoSEQ multiplex PCR; TCRdb keeps only in-frame clonotypes and omits some of them. That table supplies the V and J calls and clone size; D and trimming were determined from the DNA. The sample includes roughly 160,000 clones, approximately 80% of them seen just once. Those enrolled in Seattle joined during active infection and were followed longitudinally afterward. V and J are TRBV12-3 or TRBV12-4 and TRBJ1-1; 7 bases match TRBD1. The TCR was taken from a woman aged 80 or older with COVID-19, enrolled during active disease. Source material: peripheral blood. CDR3: CASSMTGIKTFF. The CDR3 coding sequence is TGTGCCAGCAGCATGACAGGGATCAAGACTTTCTTT.